This passage covers 25 T cell receptor beta chains from one sample sequenced in a study of PD-L1 blockade in urothelial cancer. Measured with immunoSEQ multiplex PCR; TCRdb has only the in-frame clones, and not every one. The sample yields tens of thousands of clones, more than 75% seen once. This specimen was PBMCs, taken around atezolizumab (anti-PD-L1) treatment. The receptors were gathered from a man between 60 and 75 years old with urothelial cancer.

V usage is TRBV7-9 and J usage is TRBJ2-7, with D possibly being TRBD1 (6 bases). The V gene lost 3 bases and the J gene lost 2 bases, with 11 bases spanning the gap. The CDR3 sequence is 14 residues long. The germline V gene has CDR1 SEHNR and CDR2 FQNEAQ (reference sequence). The CDR3 DNA follows: TGTGCCAGCAGCTTGGGGGCCGAAACCTACGAGCAGTACTTC. Protein: CASSLGAETYEQYF.

This clone has only a few counts. The DNA is omitted, as the CDR3 cannot be located on it reliably, and the CDR3 follows TCRdb's listing. The V gene is TRBV2, the J gene TRBJ1-1; no check of the table's D call, TRBD1, against the DNA was made. 15 amino acids form the CDR3, both terminal residues included. Germline V CDR1 and CDR2: SNHLY, FYNNEI. The CDR3 here is CASILGQTRNTEAFF.

V and J are TRBV5-1 and TRBJ2-7; TRBD1 agrees at 9 bases. Germline lookup yields CDR1 SGHRS and CDR2 YFSETQ. The CDR3 is 14 residues long. V was pared by 2 bases and J by 6 bases, with 6 bases of the junction left unmatched. CDR3 region: CASSFPGQGVEQYF. In DNA form, the CDR3 reads TGCGCCAGCAGCTTTCCGGGACAGGGTGTCGAGCAGTACTTC.

DNA of the CDR3: TGTGCCAGCAGCGTAGGGGGAGTTGGGCGTGATACGCAGTATTTT. It codes for CASSVGGVGRDTQYF. V is TRBV9 and J is TRBJ2-3; TRBD2 might be the D (5 bases). Trimming stripped 0 bases from V and 6 bases from J, with 14 bases between. The CDR3 extends over 15 amino acids. Looked up from germline, CDR1 is SGDLS and CDR2 is YYNGEE.

This chain connects TRBV5-5 to TRBJ2-7; 11 nucleotides line up with TRBD2. There are 15 residues in the CDR3. Germline loops: CDR1 SGHKS, CDR2 YYEKEE (reference sequence). With V trimmed by 2 bases and J by 3 bases, 4 bases remained unmatched. CDR3 amino acids: CASSFALAGDYEQYF. The CDR3 nucleotides read TGTGCCAGCAGCTTTGCACTAGCGGGGGACTACGAGCAGTACTTC.

This clone was observed a handful of times. The chain carries TRBV5-1 and TRBJ2-1; 8 nucleotides agree with TRBD2. CDR3 length: 13 amino acids. Germline assignment: CDR1 SGHRS and CDR2 YFSETQ. After removal of 4 bases from V and 9 bases from J, the junction contained 6 bases not matched to a gene. CDR3 region: CASSPGGTGEQFF. CDR3 DNA sequence: TGCGCCAGCAGCCCGGGAGGGACCGGTGAGCAGTTCTTC.

The chain joins TRBV14 to TRBJ1-2; no reliable D call. The CDR3 extends over 15 amino acids. The germline gives CDR1 SGHDN, CDR2 FVKESK. V shed 4 bases and J shed 4 bases, with 16 bases lying between them. DNA of the CDR3: TGTGCCAGCAGCCTACGACCCGGGGTCGGCTATGGCTACACCTTC. Its protein product is CASSLRPGVGYGYTF.

In this sample, this clone turned up a few times. This chain uses TRBV2 with TRBJ1-6; D is unclear. This CDR3 spans 14 amino acids. Germline V CDR1 and CDR2: SNHLY, FYNNEI. V lost 7 bases, J lost 4 bases, and 11 bases lay in between. CDR3 sequence (DNA): TGTGCCAGCAATGCCGGGATATATAATTCACCCCTCCACTTT. It encodes CASNAGIYNSPLHF.

The chain employs TRBV7-9 and TRBJ1-5; the D gene is possibly TRBD1 (5 bases). The germline V and J ends were trimmed by 9 bases and 0 bases, with 15 bases remaining between them. CDR3 length: 15 residues. Per germline, CDR1 SEHNR and CDR2 FQNEAQ (reference sequence). Here the CDR3 reads CARAGIFYSNQPQHF. In nucleotides, the CDR3 is TGTGCCAGGGCAGGGATATTTTATAGCAATCAGCCCCAGCATTTT.

V is TRBV7-9 and J is TRBJ1-3; 8 nucleotides agree with TRBD1. Losses at the gene ends were 3 bases for V and 6 bases for J; bases not matched to a gene: 4. The CDR3 spans 14 residues. The germline V gene encodes CDR1 SEHNR and CDR2 FQNEAQ (reference sequence). CDR3 bases: TGTGCCAGCAGCTTCAGGGGGCATGAAAACACCATATATTTT. Translating it yields CASSFRGHENTIYF.

The V call is TRBV27, the J call TRBJ2-7; TRBD1 aligns across 9 bases. The CDR3 contains 14 residues. The V gene's germline CDR1 is MNHEY and CDR2 SMNVEV (reference sequence). The trim removed 4 bases at V and 3 bases at J, leaving 4 bases unmatched. The CDR3 region is CASSYGTGSYEQYF. Here the CDR3 DNA reads TGTGCCAGCAGTTACGGGACAGGGAGCTACGAGCAGTACTTC.

The rearrangement links TRBV30 to TRBJ1-2; the D gene is possibly TRBD1 (5 bases). Per the germline V gene, CDR1 is GTSNPN and CDR2 is SVGIG (reference sequence). The CDR3 extends over 15 amino acids. With 4 bases removed from V and 1 base from J, the gap between germline ends came to 16 bases. The chain's CDR3 is CAWNHLGGFNYGYTF. The CDR3 DNA follows: TGTGCCTGGAATCATCTGGGGGGATTTAACTATGGCTACACCTTC.

The chain combines TRBV5-1 with TRBJ2-5; possibly TRBD2 for D (6 bases). V was cut by 0 bases and J by 3 bases, with 9 bases left in between. CDR3 length equals 14 residues. Looked up from germline, CDR1 is SGHRS and CDR2 is YFSETQ. As DNA, the CDR3 is TGCGCCAGCAGCTTGGCCCCGGGAGAAGAGACCCAGTACTTC. Translating it yields CASSLAPGEETQYF. The variable domain in full, completed from reference TRBV5-1 and TRBJ2-5, reads KAGVTQTPRYLIKTRGQQVTLSCSPISGHRSVSWYQQTPGQGLQFLFEYFSETQRNKGNFPGRFSGRQFSNSRSEMNVSTLELGDSALYLCASSLAPGEETQYFGPGTRLLVL.

V gene TRBV7-2 combines with J gene TRBJ2-5; D unclear. The CDR3 has 13 residues. CDR1 SGHTA and CDR2 FQGNSA come from the germline V gene. Trimming stripped 2 bases from V and 0 bases from J, with 4 bases between. CDR3 coding DNA: TGTGCCAGCAGCTTACCCAACCAAGAGACCCAGTACTTC. Protein product: CASSLPNQETQYF.

V is TRBV7-3 and J is TRBJ2-5; tentative D call: TRBD1 (5 bases). Germline V gene sequence: CDR1 SGHTA, CDR2 FQGTGA. V lost 0 bases to trimming and J lost 4 bases, with 12 bases between them. The CDR3 is 15 residues long. The CDR3 here is CASSLTGQGAETQYF. In DNA, the CDR3 is TGTGCCAGCAGCTTAACGGGGCAGGGTGCAGAGACCCAGTACTTC.

The chain recombines TRBV9 with TRBJ1-1; 7 nucleotides align to TRBD1. Germline trimming cut 0 bases from V and 4 bases from J; bases unmatched to any gene: 9. CDR1 is SGDLS and CDR2 is YYNGEE in the germline V gene. The CDR3 spans 16 residues. DNA of the CDR3: TGTGCCAGCAGCGTAGGTTCGTCAGGGGGGACCACTGAAGCTTTCTTT. Translated: CASSVGSSGGTTEAFF.

This chain connects TRBV5-6 to TRBJ2-5, with TRBD2 identical over 9 bases. CDR1 and CDR2 from the germline V gene are SGHDT and YYEEEE. This CDR3 comprises 15 residues. The V gene end was trimmed by 0 bases and the J gene end by 5 bases; junction bases not matched to a gene: 5. CDR3 bases: TGTGCCAGCAGCTTGGGCGGGAGGGCCGCGGAGACCCAGTACTTC. It encodes CASSLGGRAAETQYF.

This clone was counted a few times. The genes are TRBV30 and TRBJ1-2; 7 bases map to TRBD1. Germline CDR1 and CDR2: GTSNPN and SVGIG (reference sequence). V was clipped by 3 bases and J by 8 bases; unmatched bases: 9. The CDR3 covers 13 residues. The CDR3 DNA reads as TGTGCCTGGAGCGCGGACAGGTCGAGGGGCTACACCTTC. Residues: CAWSADRSRGYTF.

V usage is TRBV7-3 and J usage is TRBJ2-1; 7 bases line up with TRBD2. Germline-derived CDR1 and CDR2 are SGHTA and FQGTGA. The CDR3 contains 13 residues. With 2 bases clipped from V and 9 bases from J, the junction kept 4 bases outside the gene matches. Written as DNA, the CDR3 is TGTGCCAGCAGCTTATCAATAGCGGGTGAGCAGTTCTTC. Translation gives CASSLSIAGEQFF.

V usage is TRBV11-1 and J usage is TRBJ2-1; 8 positions agree with TRBD2. Germline assignment: CDR1 SGHAT and CDR2 FQDESV (reference sequence). V lost 2 bases and J lost 10; bases outside the gene matches: 4. The CDR3 totals 13 residues. CDR3 protein: CASSLTLAGEQFF. The CDR3 DNA sequence: TGTGCCAGCAGCTTAACGTTAGCGGGGGAGCAGTTCTTC.

V and J are TRBV6-5 and TRBJ1-2; a possible D gene is TRBD1 (5 bases). This CDR3 spans 15 amino acids. V lost 5 bases and J lost 2, with 15 bases in between. Germline V lookup: CDR1 MNHEY, CDR2 SVGAGI. CDR3 coding DNA: TGTGCCAGCAGTGTTCAGGGTTTTGGAAACTATGGCTACACCTTC. Its translation is CASSVQGFGNYGYTF.

The chain uses TRBV7-2 and TRBJ2-3; 7 bases line up with TRBD2. In germline, CDR1 is SGHTA, CDR2 FQGNSA. The CDR3 length is 16 residues. The trim removed 5 bases at V and 2 bases at J, leaving 10 bases unmatched. The CDR3 DNA is TGTGCCAGCAGCCGGGCAGGACTAGGTATCACAGATACGCAGTATTTT. Amino acids: CASSRAGLGITDTQYF.

The chain is built from TRBV14 and TRBJ1-2; D remains unclear. The germline CDR1 and CDR2 sequences are SGHDN and FVKESK. The CDR3 covers 12 residues. Trimming pared 5 bases from V and 0 bases from J, leaving 4 bases between. CDR3 amino acids: CASSIANYGYTF. The CDR3 bases are TGTGCCAGCAGCATAGCTAACTATGGCTACACCTTC.

V is TRBV11-2 and J is TRBJ1-3; possible D gene TRBD1, 5 bases. The CDR3 has 19 amino acids. The V gene lost 5 bases and the J gene lost 4 bases, with 27 bases spanning the gap. From germline, CDR1 is SGHAT and CDR2 FQNNGV. The CDR3 reads CASSHLRGESLTVGNTIYF. DNA for the CDR3: TGTGCCAGCAGCCACTTACGGGGGGAATCCCTAACTGTCGGAAACACCATATATTTT.

CDR3 residues: CASSLEWGAYEQYF. DNA for the CDR3: TGTGCCAGCAGCTTGGAGTGGGGGGCCTACGAGCAGTACTTC. The V call is TRBV7-6, the J call TRBJ2-7; TRBD2 might be the D (6 bases). Per the germline V gene, CDR1 is SGHVS and CDR2 is FNYEAQ. The CDR3 consists of 14 residues. V was clipped by 3 bases and J by 2 bases, with 11 bases between them.